Sequencing of this T cell receptor beta chain was carried out in a study of T cell repertoires in cytomegalovirus infection. This clonotype has a handful of counts. Its antigen is still unknown. TCRdb reanalysed the reads using MiXCR and keeps one entry per CDR3 protein. The table records about 700,000 distinct CDR3 sequences, around 30% of them present only once. CDR3 length: 19 amino acids. With 0 bases clipped from V and 3 bases from J, the junction kept 10 bases outside the gene matches. The V gene's germline CDR1 is SGDLS and CDR2 YYNGEE. This TCR came from a human donor in good health (CMV status not recorded). Some clones in this sample may be carry-over from other donors' samples. Source: cultured PBMCs, taken from culture after CMV antigen stimulation. V and J are TRBV9 and TRBJ2-1, with TRBD2 matching 12 bases. CDR3 nucleotides: TGTGCCAGCAGCGTAGGACTAGCGGGAGTCCCCCCCGTCTACAATGAGCAGTTCTTC. It is translated as CASSVGLAGVPPVYNEQFF.